The 7 T cell receptor beta chains below come from one sample, sequenced in a study of read filtering for tumor transcriptome and immune sequencing. From around 0.4 ug of RNA, a library with molecular barcoded alpha/delta and beta/gamma adaptors was made. TCRdb analysed the reads with MiXCR anew, one entry per CDR3 protein. The table includes fewer than 90,000 distinct CDR3 sequences, roughly 12% detected once. The specimen was a population of CD138-negative cells sorted from bone marrow. These receptors were obtained from a donor over 35 with multiple myeloma.

The chain couples TRBV11-2 to TRBJ1-1; weak D call: TRBD1 (6 bases). The length of the CDR3 is 13 residues. CDR1 is SGHAT and CDR2 is FQNNGV in the germline V gene. The V end was cut by 5 bases, the J end by 4 bases, with 11 bases between. This CDR3 reads CASSRTGFTEAFF. The CDR3 DNA sequence: TGTGCCAGCAGCCGTACAGGGTTCACTGAAGCTTTCTTT. Variable domain in full (rest from reference TRBV11-2 and TRBJ1-1): EAGVAQSPRYKIIEKRQSVAFWCNPISGHATLYWYQQILGQGPKLLIQFQNNGVVDDSQLPKDRFSAERLKGVDSTLKIQPAKLEDSAVYLCASSRTGFTEAFFGQGTRLTVV.

The chain is built from TRBV20-1 and TRBJ2-5; D is unclear. Germline values: CDR1 DFQATT, CDR2 SNEGSKA (reference sequence). The CDR3 runs 16 residues. The V end lost 2 bases, the J end lost 2 bases, and 18 bases lay between the germline ends. In nucleotides, the CDR3 is TGCAGTGCTAGAAAGTTAGATCGGACGACACAAGAGACCCAGTACTTC. Residues: CSARKLDRTTQETQYF.

This clonotype was counted ten times or more. The chain has TRBV5-5 and TRBJ2-7; a possible D gene is TRBD2 (5 bases). Germline values: CDR1 SGHKS, CDR2 YYEKEE (reference sequence). Trimming removed 0 bases from V and 5 bases from J, with 21 bases in between. CDR3 size: 17 residues. The CDR3 here is CASSLASSRRLRDEQYF. The DNA for the CDR3 is TGTGCCAGCAGCTTGGCGTCGAGTAGGAGACTGAGGGACGAGCAGTACTTC.

In its sample, this clonotype was seen many times. This chain links TRBV13 with TRBJ1-1; 7 bases line up with TRBD1. Looked up from germline, CDR1 is PRHDT and CDR2 is FYEKMQ (reference sequence). Germline trimming cut 5 bases from V and 1 base from J; bases unmatched to any gene: 4. The CDR3 totals 14 residues. In DNA form, the CDR3 reads TGTGCCAGCAGCACGAGACAGGGGAACACTGAAGCTTTCTTT. Protein sequence: CASSTRQGNTEAFF.

Many counts were recorded for this clonotype. This chain links TRBV6-6 with TRBJ1-5, with D maybe TRBD1 (6 bases). The ends were cut back, 6 bases at V and 0 bases at J, with 27 bases in the middle. The CDR3 has 20 amino acids. Per germline, CDR1 MNHNY and CDR2 SVGAGI (reference sequence). For the CDR3, the DNA is TGTGCCAGCAGATTAAGGGGTTCGGGACACCTTAGGGTTAGCAATCAGCCCCAGCATTTT. Amino acid sequence: CASRLRGSGHLRVSNQPQHF.

This clonotype was recorded at least ten times. The chain employs TRBV2 and TRBJ2-1; 10 positions match TRBD2. This CDR3 is 18 amino acids long. Germline assignment: CDR1 SNHLY and CDR2 FYNNEI. The J segment lost 6 bases and the V segment lost 6 bases, leaving 17 bases of the junction unmatched. The CDR3 DNA reads as TGTGCCAGCAGGGCAGCAGGAGGGACTAGCGACTACTCCAATGAGCAGTTCTTC. It codes for CASRAAGGTSDYSNEQFF.

There are many counts of this clonotype. The chain uses TRBV7-2 and TRBJ1-5; D might be TRBD1 (5 bases). The V gene lost 4 bases and the J gene lost 0 bases, with 7 bases spanning the gap. CDR1 is SGHTA and CDR2 is FQGNSA in the germline V gene. CDR3 size: 14 residues. This CDR3 is CASSSQGSNQPQHF. CDR3 sequence (DNA): TGTGCCAGCAGCTCCCAGGGTAGCAATCAGCCCCAGCATTTT.